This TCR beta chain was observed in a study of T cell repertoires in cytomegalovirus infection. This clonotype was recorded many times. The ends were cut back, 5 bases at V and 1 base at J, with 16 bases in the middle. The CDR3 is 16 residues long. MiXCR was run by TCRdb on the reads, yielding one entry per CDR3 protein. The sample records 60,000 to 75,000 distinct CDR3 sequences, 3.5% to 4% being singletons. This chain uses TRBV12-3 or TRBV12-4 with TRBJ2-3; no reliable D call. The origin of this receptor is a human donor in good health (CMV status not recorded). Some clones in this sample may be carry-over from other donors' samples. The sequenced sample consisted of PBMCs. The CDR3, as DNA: TGTGCCAGCAGTCCTCTCTCCTCCCGGCGCACAGATACGCAGTATTTT. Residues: CASSPLSSRRTDTQYF.